This record looks at one TCR beta chain sequence and its context. CDR1 and CDR2 from the germline V gene are WSHSY and SAAADI. The CDR3 length is 13 residues. V lost 8 bases, J lost 13 bases, and 12 bases stayed unmatched. Repertoires were generated with immunoSEQ multiplex PCR, while TCRdb's copy carries only in-frame clones and drops some. The sample lists 150,000 to 180,000 clones, 75% to 85% seen once, with 9% to 13% in the top ten. The data belong to a study of blood T cell repertoires in COVID-19. The sequence was obtained from a woman aged 55-70 years with COVID-19, enrolled during active disease. The chain links TRBV10-2 to TRBJ1-1; 11 nucleotides match TRBD1. Sequencing was carried out using peripheral blood. CDR3 loop: CASVGGQGGNGFF. The CDR3 bases are TGCGCCAGCGTGGGGGGACAGGGGGGGAACGGTTTCTTT.